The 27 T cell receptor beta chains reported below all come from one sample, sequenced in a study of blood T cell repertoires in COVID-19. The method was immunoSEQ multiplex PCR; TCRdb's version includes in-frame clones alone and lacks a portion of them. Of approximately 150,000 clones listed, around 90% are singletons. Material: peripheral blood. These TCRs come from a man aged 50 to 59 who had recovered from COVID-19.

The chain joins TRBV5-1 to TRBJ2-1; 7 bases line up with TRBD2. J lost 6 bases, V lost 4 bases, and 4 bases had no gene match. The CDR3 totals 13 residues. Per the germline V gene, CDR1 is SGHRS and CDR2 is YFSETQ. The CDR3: CASSPGLVNEQFF. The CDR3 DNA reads TGCGCCAGCAGCCCTGGACTAGTCAATGAGCAGTTCTTC.

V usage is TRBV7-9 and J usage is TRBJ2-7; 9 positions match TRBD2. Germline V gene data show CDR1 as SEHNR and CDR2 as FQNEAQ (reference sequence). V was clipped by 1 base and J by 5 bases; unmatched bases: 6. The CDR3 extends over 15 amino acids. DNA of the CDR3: TGTGCCAGCAGCTTAGGTGTTAGCGGGAGCCACGAGCAGTACTTC. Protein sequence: CASSLGVSGSHEQYF.

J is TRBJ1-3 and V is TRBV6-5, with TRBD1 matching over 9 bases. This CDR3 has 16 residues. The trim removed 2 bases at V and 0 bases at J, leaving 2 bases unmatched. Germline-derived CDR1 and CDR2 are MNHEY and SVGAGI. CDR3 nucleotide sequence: TGTGCCAGCAGTTACACGACAGGGGGCTCTGGAAACACCATATATTTT. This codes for CASSYTTGGSGNTIYF.

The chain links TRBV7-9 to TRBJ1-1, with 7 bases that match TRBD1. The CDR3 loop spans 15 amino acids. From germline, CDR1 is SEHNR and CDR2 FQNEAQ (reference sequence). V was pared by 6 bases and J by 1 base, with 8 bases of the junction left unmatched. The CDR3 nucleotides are TGTGCCAGCAGTTTTACAGGGGCTCGGAACACTGAAGCTTTCTTT. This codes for CASSFTGARNTEAFF.

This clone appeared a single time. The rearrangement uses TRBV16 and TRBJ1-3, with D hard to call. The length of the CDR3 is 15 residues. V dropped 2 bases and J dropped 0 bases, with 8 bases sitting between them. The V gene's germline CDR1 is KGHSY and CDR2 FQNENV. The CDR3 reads CASSQLVSSGNTIYF. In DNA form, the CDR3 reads TGTGCCAGCAGCCAACTCGTCAGCTCTGGAAACACCATATATTTT.

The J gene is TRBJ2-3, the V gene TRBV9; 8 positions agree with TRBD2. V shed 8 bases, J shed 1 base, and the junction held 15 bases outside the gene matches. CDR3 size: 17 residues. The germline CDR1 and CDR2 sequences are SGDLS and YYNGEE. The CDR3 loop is CASGLPAGTRGTDTQYF. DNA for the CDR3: TGTGCCAGTGGGCTCCCGGCCGGGACTAGAGGCACAGATACGCAGTATTTT.

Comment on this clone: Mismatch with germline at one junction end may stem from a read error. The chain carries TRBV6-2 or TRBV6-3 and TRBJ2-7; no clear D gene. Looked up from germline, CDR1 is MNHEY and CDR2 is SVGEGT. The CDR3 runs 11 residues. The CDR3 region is CASSHSYEQYF. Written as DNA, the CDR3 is TGTGCCAGCAGTCACTCCTACGAGCAGTACTTC.

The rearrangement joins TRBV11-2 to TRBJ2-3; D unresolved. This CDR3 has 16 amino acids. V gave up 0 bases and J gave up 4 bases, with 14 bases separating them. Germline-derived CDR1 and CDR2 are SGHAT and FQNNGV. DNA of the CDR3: TGTGCCAGCAGCTTAGAATCCGGGTTTTCGGCAGATACGCAGTATTTT. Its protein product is CASSLESGFSADTQYF.

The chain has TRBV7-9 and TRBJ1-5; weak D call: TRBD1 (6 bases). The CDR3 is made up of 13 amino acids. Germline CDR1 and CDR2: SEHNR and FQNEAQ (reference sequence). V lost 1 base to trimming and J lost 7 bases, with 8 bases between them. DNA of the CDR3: TGTGCCAGCAGCTTAGGCAGGGGACAGCCCCAGCATTTT. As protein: CASSLGRGQPQHF.

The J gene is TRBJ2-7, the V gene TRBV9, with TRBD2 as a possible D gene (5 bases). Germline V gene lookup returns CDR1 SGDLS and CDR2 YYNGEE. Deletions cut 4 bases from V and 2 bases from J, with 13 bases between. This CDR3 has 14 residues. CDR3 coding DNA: TGTGCCAGCAGCACAGCGGTTAGTCCCTACGAGCAGTACTTC. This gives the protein CASSTAVSPYEQYF.

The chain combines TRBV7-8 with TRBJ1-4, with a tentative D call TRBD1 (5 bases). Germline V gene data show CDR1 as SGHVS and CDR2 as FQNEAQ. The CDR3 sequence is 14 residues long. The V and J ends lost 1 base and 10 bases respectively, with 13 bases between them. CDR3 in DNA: TGTGCCAGCAGCTTAGACGGTGACGGGGGAAAACTGTTTTTT. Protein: CASSLDGDGGKLFF.

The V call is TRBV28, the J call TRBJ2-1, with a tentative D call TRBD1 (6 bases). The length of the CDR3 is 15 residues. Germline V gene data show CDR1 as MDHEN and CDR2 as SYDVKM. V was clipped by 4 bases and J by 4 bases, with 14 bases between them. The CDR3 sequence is CASSSLRDMYNEQFF. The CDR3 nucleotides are TGTGCCAGCAGTTCCCTCCGGGACATGTACAATGAGCAGTTCTTC. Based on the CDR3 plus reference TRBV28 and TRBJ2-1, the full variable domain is DVKVTQSSRYLVKRTGEKVFLECVQDMDHENMFWYRQDPGLGLRLIYFSYDVKMKEKGDIPEGYSVSREKKERFSLILESASTNQTSMYLCASSSLRDMYNEQFFGPGTRLTVL.

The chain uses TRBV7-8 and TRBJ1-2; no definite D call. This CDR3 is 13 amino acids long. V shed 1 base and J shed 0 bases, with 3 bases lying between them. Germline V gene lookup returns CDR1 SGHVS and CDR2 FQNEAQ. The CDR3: CASSLDSNYGYTF. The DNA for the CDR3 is TGTGCCAGCAGCTTAGACTCTAACTATGGCTACACCTTC.

The CDR3, as DNA: TGTGCCAGCAGTCTGAAAGCTCTATCCTACGAGCAGTACTTC. Protein product: CASSLKALSYEQYF. This rearrangement joins TRBV5-4 to TRBJ2-7; D not resolved. CDR1 is SGHNT, CDR2 YYREEE, per germline (reference sequence). The CDR3 runs 14 residues. The V end lost 5 bases, the J end lost 1 base, and 13 bases lay between the germline ends.

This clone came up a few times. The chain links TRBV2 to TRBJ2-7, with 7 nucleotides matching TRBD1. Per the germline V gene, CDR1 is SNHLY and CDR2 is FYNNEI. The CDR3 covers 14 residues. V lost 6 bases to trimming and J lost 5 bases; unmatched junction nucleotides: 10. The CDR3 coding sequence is TGTGCCAGCAGGACGGACAGGATGGCCCACGAGCAGTACTTC. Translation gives CASRTDRMAHEQYF.

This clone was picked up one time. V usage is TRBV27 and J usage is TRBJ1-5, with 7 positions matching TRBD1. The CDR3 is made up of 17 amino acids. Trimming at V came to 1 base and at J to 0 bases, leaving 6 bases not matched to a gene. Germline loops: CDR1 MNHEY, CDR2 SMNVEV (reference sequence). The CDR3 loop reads CASSLYGGQYSNQPQHF. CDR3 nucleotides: TGTGCCAGCAGTTTATATGGGGGACAGTATAGCAATCAGCCCCAGCATTTT.

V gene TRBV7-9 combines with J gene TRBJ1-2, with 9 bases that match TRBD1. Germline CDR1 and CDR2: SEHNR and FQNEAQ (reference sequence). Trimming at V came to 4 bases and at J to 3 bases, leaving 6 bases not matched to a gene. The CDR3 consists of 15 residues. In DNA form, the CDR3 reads TGTGCCAGCAGCTCCTGGACAGGGGAGGACTATGGCTACACCTTC. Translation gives CASSSWTGEDYGYTF.

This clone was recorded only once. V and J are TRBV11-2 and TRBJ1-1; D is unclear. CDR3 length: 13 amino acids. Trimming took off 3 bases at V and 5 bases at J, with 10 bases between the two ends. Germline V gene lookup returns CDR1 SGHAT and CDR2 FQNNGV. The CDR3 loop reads CASSLVRGTEAFF. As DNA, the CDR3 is TGTGCCAGCAGCTTGGTGCGGGGAACTGAAGCTTTCTTT.

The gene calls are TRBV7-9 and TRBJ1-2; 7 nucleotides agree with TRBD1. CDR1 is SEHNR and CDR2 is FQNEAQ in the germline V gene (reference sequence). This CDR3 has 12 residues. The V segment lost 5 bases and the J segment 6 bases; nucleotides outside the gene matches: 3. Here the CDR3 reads CASSPGTDGYTF. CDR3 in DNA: TGTGCCAGCAGCCCTGGGACAGATGGCTACACCTTC. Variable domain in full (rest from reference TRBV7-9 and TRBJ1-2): DTGVSQNPRHKITKRGQNVTFRCDPISEHNRLYWYRQTLGQGPEFLTYFQNEAQLEKSRLLSDRFSAERPKGSFSTLEIQRTEQGDSAMYLCASSPGTDGYTFGSGTRLTVV.

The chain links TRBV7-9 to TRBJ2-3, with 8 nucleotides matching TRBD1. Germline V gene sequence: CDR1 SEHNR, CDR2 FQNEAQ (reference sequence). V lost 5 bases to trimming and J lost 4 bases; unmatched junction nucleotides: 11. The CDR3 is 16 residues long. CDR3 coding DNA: TGTGCCAGCAGCCCAGGACAGGGATATGAGGCAGATACGCAGTATTTT. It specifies CASSPGQGYEADTQYF.

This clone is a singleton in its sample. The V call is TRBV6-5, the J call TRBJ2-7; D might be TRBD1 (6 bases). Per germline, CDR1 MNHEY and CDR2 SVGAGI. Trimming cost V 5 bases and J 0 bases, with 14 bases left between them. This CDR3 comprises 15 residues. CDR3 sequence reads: CASSPTGSSSYEQYF. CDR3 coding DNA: TGTGCCAGCAGTCCGACAGGCTCAAGCTCCTACGAGCAGTACTTC.

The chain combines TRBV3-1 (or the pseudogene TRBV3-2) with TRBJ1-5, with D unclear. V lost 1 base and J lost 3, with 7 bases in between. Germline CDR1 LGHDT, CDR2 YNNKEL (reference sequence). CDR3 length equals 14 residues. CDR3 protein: CASSQGHINQPQHF. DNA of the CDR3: TGTGCCAGCAGCCAAGGACATATCAATCAGCCCCAGCATTTT.

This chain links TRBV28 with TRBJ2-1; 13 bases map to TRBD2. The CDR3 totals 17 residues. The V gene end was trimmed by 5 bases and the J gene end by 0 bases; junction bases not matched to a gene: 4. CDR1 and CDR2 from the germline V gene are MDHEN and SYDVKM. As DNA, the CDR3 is TGTGCCAGCAGTCGGGGACTAGCGGGGAGCTCCTACAATGAGCAGTTCTTC. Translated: CASSRGLAGSSYNEQFF.

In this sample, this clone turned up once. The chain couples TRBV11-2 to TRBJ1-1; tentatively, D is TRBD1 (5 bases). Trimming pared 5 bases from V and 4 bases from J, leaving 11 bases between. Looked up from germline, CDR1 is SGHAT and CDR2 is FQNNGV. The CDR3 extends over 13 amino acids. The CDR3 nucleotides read TGTGCCAGCAGCCCACCCGGGGGCACTGAAGCTTTCTTT. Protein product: CASSPPGGTEAFF. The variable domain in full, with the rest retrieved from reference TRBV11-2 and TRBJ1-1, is EAGVAQSPRYKIIEKRQSVAFWCNPISGHATLYWYQQILGQGPKLLIQFQNNGVVDDSQLPKDRFSAERLKGVDSTLKIQPAKLEDSAVYLCASSPPGGTEAFFGQGTRLTVV.

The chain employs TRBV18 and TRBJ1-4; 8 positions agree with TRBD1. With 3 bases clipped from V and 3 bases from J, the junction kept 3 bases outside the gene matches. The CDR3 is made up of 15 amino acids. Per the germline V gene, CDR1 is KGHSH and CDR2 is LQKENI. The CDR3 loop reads CASSPQDRANEKLFF. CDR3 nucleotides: TGTGCCAGCTCACCCCAGGACAGGGCTAATGAAAAACTGTTTTTT.

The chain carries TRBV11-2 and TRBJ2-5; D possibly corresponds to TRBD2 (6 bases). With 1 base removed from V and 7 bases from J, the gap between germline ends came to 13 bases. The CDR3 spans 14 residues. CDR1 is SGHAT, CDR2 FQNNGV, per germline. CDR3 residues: CASSLVGDGGTQYF. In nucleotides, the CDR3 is TGTGCCAGCAGCTTAGTGGGCGACGGGGGGACCCAGTACTTC.

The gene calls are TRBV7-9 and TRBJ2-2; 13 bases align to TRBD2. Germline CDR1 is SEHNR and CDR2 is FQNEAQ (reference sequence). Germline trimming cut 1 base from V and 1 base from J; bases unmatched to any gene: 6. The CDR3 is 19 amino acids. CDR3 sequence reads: CASSLDRTSGSLNTGELFF. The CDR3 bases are TGTGCCAGCAGCTTAGATAGGACTAGCGGGAGTCTGAACACCGGGGAGCTGTTTTTT.